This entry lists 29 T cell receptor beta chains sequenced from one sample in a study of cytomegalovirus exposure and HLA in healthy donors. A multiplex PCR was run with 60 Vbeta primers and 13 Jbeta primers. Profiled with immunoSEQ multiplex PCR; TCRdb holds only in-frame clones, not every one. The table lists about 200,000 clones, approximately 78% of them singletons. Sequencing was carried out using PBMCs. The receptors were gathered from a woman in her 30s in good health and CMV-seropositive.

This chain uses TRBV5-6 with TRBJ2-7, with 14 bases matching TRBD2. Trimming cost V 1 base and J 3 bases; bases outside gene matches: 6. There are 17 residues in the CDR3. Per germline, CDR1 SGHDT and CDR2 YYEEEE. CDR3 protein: CASSLRFGTSGSYEQYF. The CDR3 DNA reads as TGTGCCAGCAGCTTGAGGTTTGGGACTAGCGGGAGCTACGAGCAGTACTTC.

DNA of the CDR3: TGCGCCAGCAGCCAAACCCAGAAGGGGGACGAGCAGTACTTC. Its protein is CASSQTQKGDEQYF. This chain joins TRBV4-1 and TRBJ2-7; weak D call: TRBD1 (6 bases). The germline V gene encodes CDR1 MGHRA and CDR2 YSYEKL. V was cut by 2 bases and J by 5 bases, with 13 bases left in between. The CDR3 is made up of 14 amino acids.

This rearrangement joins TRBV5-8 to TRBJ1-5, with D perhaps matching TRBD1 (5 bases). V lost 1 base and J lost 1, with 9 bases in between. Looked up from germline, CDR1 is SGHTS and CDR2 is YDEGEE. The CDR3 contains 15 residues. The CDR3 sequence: CASSLSGGSNQPQHF. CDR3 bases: TGTGCCAGCAGCTTGTCTGGGGGGAGCAATCAGCCCCAGCATTTT.

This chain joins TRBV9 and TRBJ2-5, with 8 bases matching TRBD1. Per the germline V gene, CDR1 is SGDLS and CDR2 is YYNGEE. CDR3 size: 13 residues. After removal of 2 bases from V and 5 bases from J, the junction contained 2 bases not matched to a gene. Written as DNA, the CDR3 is TGTGCCAGCAGCGTTCGGACAGGGGAGACCCAGTACTTC. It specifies CASSVRTGETQYF. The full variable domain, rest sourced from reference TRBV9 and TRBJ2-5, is DSGVTQTPKHLITATGQRVTLRCSPRSGDLSVYWYQQSLDQGLQFLIQYYNGEERAKGNILERFSAQQFPDLHSELNLSSLELGDSALYFCASSVRTGETQYFGPGTRLLVL.

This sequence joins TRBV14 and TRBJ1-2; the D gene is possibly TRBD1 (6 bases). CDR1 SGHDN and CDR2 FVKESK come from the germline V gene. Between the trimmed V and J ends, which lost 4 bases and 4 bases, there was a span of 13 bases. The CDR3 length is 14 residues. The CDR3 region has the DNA TGTGCCAGCAGCCCGGGGAGGGGGGCCTATGGCTACACCTTC. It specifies CASSPGRGAYGYTF.

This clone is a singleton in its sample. CDR3 bases: TGTGCCAGCAGCCCCCGGACAGGGGAGACTGAAGCTTTCTTT. It is translated as CASSPRTGETEAFF. The chain couples TRBV11-2 to TRBJ1-1; 9 bases align to TRBD1. This CDR3 contains 14 residues. Germline V gives CDR1 SGHAT, CDR2 FQNNGV. After removal of 5 bases from V and 5 bases from J, the junction contained 6 bases not matched to a gene.

This chain's CDR3 is CASSLGTGGLTEAFF. CDR3 nucleotide sequence: TGCGCCAGCAGCTTGGGGACAGGGGGCCTCACTGAAGCTTTCTTT. This chain uses TRBV5-1 with TRBJ1-1; 11 bases align to TRBD1. The CDR3 covers 15 residues. The germline V gene has CDR1 SGHRS and CDR2 YFSETQ. Germline trimming cut 0 bases from V and 4 bases from J; bases unmatched to any gene: 2.

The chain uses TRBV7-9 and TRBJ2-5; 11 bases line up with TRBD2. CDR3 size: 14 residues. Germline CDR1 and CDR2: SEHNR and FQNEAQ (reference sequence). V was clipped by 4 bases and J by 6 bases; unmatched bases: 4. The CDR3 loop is CASSSTSGRQTQYF. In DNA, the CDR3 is TGTGCCAGCAGCTCCACTAGCGGGAGACAGACCCAGTACTTC.

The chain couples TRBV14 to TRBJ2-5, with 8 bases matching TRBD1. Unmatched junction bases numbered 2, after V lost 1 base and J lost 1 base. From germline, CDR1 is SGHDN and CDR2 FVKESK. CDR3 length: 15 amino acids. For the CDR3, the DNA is TGTGCCAGCAGCCAAGCTGGGACAGGCCAAGAGACCCAGTACTTC. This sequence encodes CASSQAGTGQETQYF.

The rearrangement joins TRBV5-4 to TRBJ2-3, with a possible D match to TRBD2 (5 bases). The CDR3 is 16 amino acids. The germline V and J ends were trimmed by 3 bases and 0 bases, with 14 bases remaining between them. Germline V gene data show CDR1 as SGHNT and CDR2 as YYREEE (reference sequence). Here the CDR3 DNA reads TGTGCCAGCAGCTCAGAGGGTAGATTTAGCACAGATACGCAGTATTTT. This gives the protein CASSSEGRFSTDTQYF. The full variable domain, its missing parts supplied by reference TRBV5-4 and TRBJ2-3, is ETGVTQSPTHLIKTRGQQVTLRCSSQSGHNTVSWYQQALGQGPQFIFQYYREEENGRGNFPPRFSGLQFPNYSSELNVNALELDDSALYLCASSSEGRFSTDTQYFGPGTRLTVL.

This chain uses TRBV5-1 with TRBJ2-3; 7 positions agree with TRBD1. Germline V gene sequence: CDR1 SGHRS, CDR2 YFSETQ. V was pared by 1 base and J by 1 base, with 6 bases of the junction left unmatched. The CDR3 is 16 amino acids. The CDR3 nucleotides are TGCGCCAGCAGCTTGAGAGGGGGCGCGGGCACAGATACGCAGTATTTT. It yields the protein CASSLRGGAGTDTQYF.

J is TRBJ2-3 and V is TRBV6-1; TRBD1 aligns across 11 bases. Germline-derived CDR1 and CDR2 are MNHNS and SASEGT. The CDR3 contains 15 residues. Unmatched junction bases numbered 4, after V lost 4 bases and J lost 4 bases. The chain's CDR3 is CASSVDRGRPDTQYF. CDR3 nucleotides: TGTGCCAGCAGTGTGGACAGGGGGCGGCCAGATACGCAGTATTTT.

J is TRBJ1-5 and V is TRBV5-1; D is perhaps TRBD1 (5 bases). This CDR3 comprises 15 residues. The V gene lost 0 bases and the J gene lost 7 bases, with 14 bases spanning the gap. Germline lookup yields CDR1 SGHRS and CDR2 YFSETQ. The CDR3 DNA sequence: TGCGCCAGCAGCTTGGACAGGTATCCCAGGCAGCCCCAGCATTTT. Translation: CASSLDRYPRQPQHF.

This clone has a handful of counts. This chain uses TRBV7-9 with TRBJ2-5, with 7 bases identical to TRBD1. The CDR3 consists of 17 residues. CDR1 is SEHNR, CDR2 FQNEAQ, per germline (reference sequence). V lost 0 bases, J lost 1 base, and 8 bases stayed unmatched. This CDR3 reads CASSLALSGGAQETQYF. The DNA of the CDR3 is TGTGCCAGCAGCTTAGCGCTGTCAGGGGGTGCCCAAGAGACCCAGTACTTC.

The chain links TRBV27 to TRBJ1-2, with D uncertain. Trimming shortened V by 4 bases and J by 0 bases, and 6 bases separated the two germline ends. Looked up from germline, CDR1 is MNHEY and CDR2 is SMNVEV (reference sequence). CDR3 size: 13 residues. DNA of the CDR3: TGTGCCAGCAGTTCGACACCTAACTATGGCTACACCTTC. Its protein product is CASSSTPNYGYTF.

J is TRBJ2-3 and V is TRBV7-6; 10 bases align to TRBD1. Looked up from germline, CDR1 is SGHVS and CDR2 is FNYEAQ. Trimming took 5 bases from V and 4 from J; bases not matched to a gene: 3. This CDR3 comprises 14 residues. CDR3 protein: CASSRQGASDTQYF. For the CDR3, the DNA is TGTGCCAGCAGCAGACAGGGGGCGTCAGATACGCAGTATTTT.

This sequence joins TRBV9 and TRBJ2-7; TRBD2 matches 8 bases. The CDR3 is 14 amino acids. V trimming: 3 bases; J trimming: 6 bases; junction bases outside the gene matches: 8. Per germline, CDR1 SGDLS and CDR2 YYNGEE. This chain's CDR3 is CASSGGGTSREQYF. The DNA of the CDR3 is TGTGCCAGCAGCGGGGGGGGGACTAGTCGCGAGCAGTACTTC. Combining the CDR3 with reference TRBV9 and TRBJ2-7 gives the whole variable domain DSGVTQTPKHLITATGQRVTLRCSPRSGDLSVYWYQQSLDQGLQFLIQYYNGEERAKGNILERFSAQQFPDLHSELNLSSLELGDSALYFCASSGGGTSREQYFGPGTRLTVT.

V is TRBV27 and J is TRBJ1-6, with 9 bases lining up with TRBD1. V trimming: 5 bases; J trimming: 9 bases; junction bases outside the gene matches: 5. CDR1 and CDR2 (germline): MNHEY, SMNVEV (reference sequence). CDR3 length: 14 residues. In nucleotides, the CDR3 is TGTGCCAGCAGTCGGGGGACAGGGAGTTCACCCCTCCACTTT. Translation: CASSRGTGSSPLHF.

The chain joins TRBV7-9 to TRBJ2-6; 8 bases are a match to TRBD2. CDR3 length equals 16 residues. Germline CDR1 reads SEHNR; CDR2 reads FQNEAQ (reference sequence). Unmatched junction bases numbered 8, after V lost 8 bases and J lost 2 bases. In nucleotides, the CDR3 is TGTGCCAGCGCCCCGGGGGGGCAGGCTGGGGCCAACGTCCTGACTTTC. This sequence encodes CASAPGGQAGANVLTF. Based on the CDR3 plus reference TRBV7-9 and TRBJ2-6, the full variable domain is DTGVSQNPRHKITKRGQNVTFRCDPISEHNRLYWYRQTLGQGPEFLTYFQNEAQLEKSRLLSDRFSAERPKGSFSTLEIQRTEQGDSAMYLCASAPGGQAGANVLTFGAGSRLTVL.

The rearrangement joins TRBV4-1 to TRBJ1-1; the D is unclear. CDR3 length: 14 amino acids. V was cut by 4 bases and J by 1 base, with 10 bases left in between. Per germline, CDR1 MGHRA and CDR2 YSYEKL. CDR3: CASSRLPTNTEAFF. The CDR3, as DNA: TGCGCCAGCAGCCGATTACCTACGAACACTGAAGCTTTCTTT.

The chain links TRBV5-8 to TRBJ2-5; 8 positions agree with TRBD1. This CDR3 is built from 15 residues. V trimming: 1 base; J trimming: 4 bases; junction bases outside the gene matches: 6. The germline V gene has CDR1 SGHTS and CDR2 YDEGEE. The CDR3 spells CASSLRSGGGETQYF. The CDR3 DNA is TGTGCCAGCAGCTTGCGTTCAGGGGGCGGAGAGACCCAGTACTTC.

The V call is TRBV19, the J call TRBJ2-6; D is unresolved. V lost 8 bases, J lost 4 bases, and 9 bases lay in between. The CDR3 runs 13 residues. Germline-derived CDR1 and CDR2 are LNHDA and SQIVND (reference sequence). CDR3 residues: CASAVTGANVLTF. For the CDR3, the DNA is TGTGCCAGTGCGGTCACCGGGGCCAACGTCCTGACTTTC.

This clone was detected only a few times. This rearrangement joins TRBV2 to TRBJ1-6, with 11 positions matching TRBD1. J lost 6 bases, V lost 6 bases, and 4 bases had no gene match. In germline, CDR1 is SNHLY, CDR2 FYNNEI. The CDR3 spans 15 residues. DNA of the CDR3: TGTGCCAGCAGAGATGGGACAGGGGGTAATTCACCCCTCCACTTT. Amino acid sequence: CASRDGTGGNSPLHF. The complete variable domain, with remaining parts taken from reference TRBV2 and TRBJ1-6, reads EPEVTQTPSHQVTQMGQEVILRCVPISNHLYFYWYRQILGQKVEFLVSFYNNEISEKSEIFDDQFSVERPDGSNFTLKIRSTKLEDSAMYFCASRDGTGGNSPLHFGNGTRLTVT.

This CDR3 reads CSVGTSGSYEQYF. The DNA of the CDR3 is TGCAGCGTAGGGACTAGCGGGAGCTACGAGCAGTACTTC. V gene TRBV29-1 combines with J gene TRBJ2-7; TRBD2 agrees at 14 bases. Germline CDR1 SQVTM, CDR2 ANQGSEA. This CDR3 spans 13 amino acids. The V segment lost 6 bases and the J segment 3 bases; nucleotides outside the gene matches: 1.

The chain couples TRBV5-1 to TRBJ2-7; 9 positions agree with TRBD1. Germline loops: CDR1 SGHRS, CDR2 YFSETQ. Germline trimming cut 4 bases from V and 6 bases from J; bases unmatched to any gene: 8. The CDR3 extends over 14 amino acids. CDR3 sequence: CASSQTQGAFEQYF. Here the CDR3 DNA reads TGCGCCAGCAGCCAGACACAGGGGGCCTTCGAGCAGTACTTC. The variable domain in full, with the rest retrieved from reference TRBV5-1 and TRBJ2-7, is KAGVTQTPRYLIKTRGQQVTLSCSPISGHRSVSWYQQTPGQGLQFLFEYFSETQRNKGNFPGRFSGRQFSNSRSEMNVSTLELGDSALYLCASSQTQGAFEQYFGPGTRLTVT.

This CDR3 reads CASSPWGVPGIGEQYF. In DNA, the CDR3 is TGTGCCAGCAGTCCGTGGGGGGTCCCGGGGATAGGGGAGCAGTACTTC. V is TRBV27 and J is TRBJ2-7, with D possibly matching TRBD2 (6 bases). With 5 bases removed from V and 7 bases from J, the gap between germline ends came to 24 bases. This CDR3 region has 16 residues. CDR1 is MNHEY, CDR2 SMNVEV, per germline (reference sequence).

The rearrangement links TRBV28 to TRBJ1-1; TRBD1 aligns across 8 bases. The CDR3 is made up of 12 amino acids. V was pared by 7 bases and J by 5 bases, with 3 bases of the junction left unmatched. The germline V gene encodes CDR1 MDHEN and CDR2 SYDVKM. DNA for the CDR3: TGTGCCAGCACCACAGGGGGTACTGAAGCTTTCTTT. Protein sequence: CASTTGGTEAFF.

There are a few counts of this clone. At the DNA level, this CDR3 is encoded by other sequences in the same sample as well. Written as DNA, the CDR3 is TGTGCCACCTCTCTGTACAATGAGCAGTTCTTC. This translates into CATSLYNEQFF. V usage is TRBV28 and J usage is TRBJ2-1; D is unresolved. V was shortened by 10 bases and J by 4 bases, with 8 bases between the two germline ends. The CDR3 is 11 residues long. Germline values: CDR1 MDHEN, CDR2 SYDVKM.

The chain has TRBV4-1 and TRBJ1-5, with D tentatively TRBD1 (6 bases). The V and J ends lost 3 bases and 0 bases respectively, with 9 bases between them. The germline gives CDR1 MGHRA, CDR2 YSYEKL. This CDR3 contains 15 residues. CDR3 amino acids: CASSHGTFSNQPQHF. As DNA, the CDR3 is TGCGCCAGCAGCCACGGGACATTTAGCAATCAGCCCCAGCATTTT.